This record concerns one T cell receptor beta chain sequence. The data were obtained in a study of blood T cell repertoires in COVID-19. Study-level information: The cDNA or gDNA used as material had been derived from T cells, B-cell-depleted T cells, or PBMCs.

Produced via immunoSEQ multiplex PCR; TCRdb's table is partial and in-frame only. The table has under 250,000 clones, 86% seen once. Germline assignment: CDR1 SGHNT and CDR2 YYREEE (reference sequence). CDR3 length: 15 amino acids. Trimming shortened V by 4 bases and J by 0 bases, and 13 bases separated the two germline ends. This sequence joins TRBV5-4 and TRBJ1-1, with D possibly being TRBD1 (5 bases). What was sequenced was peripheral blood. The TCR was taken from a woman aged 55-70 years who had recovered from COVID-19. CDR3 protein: CASSPGRAMNTEAFF. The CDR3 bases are TGTGCCAGCAGCCCGGGCAGGGCAATGAACACTGAAGCTTTCTTT.